This TCR beta chain stems from a study of T cell clonotyping in hematopoietic cell transplantation. Study results and limitations: Recipient TCR diversity dropped after transplant; expanded clonotypes rose from day 30 to 180.

The time point: recipient sample about 28 days before transplant, after cytoreduction. Samples: about 28 days before transplant, then days 30, 100 and 180 after. Assay used: immunoSEQ multiplex PCR; TCRdb lists only in-frame clones, some missing. The sample shows about 36,000 clones, 85% to 95% of them seen only once. Comments on this clone: What it binds is not known.

The germline V and J ends were trimmed by 0 bases and 4 bases, with 21 bases remaining between them. The germline gives CDR1 MNHNS, CDR2 SASEGT. This CDR3 is 18 amino acids long. The TCR originated in a man in his forties or fifties with chronic myeloid leukemia. Some clones in this sample may be carry-over from other donors' samples. The chain joins TRBV6-1 to TRBJ1-2, with D maybe TRBD1 (5 bases). This material consisted of peripheral blood mononuclear cells, taken before stem cell transplant. This chain's CDR3 is CASSEAFGRGKLFYGYTF. The CDR3 DNA sequence: TGTGCCAGCAGTGAAGCTTTCGGTCGGGGGAAACTTTTCTATGGCTACACCTTC.